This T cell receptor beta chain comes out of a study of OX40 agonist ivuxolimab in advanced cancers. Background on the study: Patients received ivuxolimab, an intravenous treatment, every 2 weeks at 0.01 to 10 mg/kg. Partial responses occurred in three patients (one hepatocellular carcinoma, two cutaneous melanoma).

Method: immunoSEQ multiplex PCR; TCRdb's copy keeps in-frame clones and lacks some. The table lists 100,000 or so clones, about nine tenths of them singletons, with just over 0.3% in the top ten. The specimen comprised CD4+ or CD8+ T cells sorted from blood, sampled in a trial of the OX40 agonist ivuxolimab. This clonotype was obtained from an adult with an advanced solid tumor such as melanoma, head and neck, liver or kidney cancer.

CDR3 in amino acids: CASRREGTGSQPQHF. Here the CDR3 DNA reads TGTGCCAGCAGGAGGGAAGGGACAGGGAGTCAGCCCCAGCATTTT. The chain uses TRBV2 and TRBJ1-5, with 9 nucleotides matching TRBD1. Per the germline V gene, CDR1 is SNHLY and CDR2 is FYNNEI. The CDR3 covers 15 residues. J gave up 6 bases and V 6 bases, and 9 bases lay outside the gene matches.